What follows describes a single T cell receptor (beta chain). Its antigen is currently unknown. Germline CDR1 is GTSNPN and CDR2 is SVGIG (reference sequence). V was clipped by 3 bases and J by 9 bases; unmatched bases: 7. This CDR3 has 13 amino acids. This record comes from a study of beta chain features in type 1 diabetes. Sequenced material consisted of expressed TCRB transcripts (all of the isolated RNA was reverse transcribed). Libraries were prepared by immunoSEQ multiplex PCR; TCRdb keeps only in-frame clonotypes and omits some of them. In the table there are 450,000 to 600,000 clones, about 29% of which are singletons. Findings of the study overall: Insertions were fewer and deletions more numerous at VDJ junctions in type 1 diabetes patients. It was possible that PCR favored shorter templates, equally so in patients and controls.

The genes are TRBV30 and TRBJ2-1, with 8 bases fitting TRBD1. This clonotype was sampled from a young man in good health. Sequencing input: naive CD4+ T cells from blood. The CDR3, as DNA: TGTGCCTGGAGGCGGACAGGGCCCGGTGAGCAGTTCTTC. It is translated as CAWRRTGPGEQFF.